This TCR beta chain was recorded in a study of Graves' ophthalmopathy and Graves' hyperthyroidism (dated by TCRdb to the late 2010s). For the wider study: Peripheral blood was collected before any treatment was given, at the time of initial diagnosis. To explore V-J signatures that separate ophthalmopathy from hyperthyroidism, a discovery set of about a hundred patients was enrolled, consisting of about 45 with ophthalmopathy and roughly 59 with stable hyperthyroidism. In five to seven hyperthyroidism patients, the T-cell repertoire of thyroid tissue was compared with the T-cell repertoire of blood. The 75 to 100 discovery patients were divided at random into training and test sets in a 7:3 ratio. An independent validation cohort was composed of 18 hyperthyroidism patients and approximately 15 patients who later progressed from hyperthyroidism to ophthalmopathy. The study used TCR beta repertoire signatures to distinguish Graves' ophthalmopathy from Graves' hyperthyroidism and to predict progression to ophthalmopathy. In total, approximately 140 blood samples were TCR-sequenced: under 45 ophthalmopathy, 80 or so hyperthyroidism and 17 hyperthyroidism-to-ophthalmopathy patients. Following sample collection, hyperthyroidism patients were given methimazole at a starting dose of 30 mg daily, and ophthalmopathy patients were given high-dose intravenous methylprednisolone. Overall results and qualifications from the work: No statistical method was used to set the sample size in advance, and the investigators knew which group each participant was assigned to. In cross-validation, the 13-signature model distinguished ophthalmopathy from stable hyperthyroidism with less than 90% sensitivity and about 81% specificity, while in the test set the corresponding values were about 80% and 75%. In validation, the model predicted ophthalmopathy progression with roughly 68% sensitivity and roughly 72% specificity; 12 predicted patients were CT-confirmed with GO in a median of about 6.2 months. Among expanded thyroid clonotypes with frequency above 0.001, most also showed up in blood, which suggests that blood repertoires may reflect the thyroid immune response.

For repertoire sequencing, the TCR beta CDR3 regions were amplified from RNA transcripts. HTBI primers and the Qiagen OneStep RT-PCR kit were used in a first-round RT-PCR, which was followed by a second-round multiplex PCR, size selection and purification. Sequencing of the libraries was carried out on an Illumina HiSeq2000 in paired-end mode with 100 bp reads. As for how the authors treated the data: Reads were processed with SOAPnuke, discarding reads with adapters, uncalled bases, mean Phred below 15, or no exact constant-primer or identifier match. COPE v1.2.5 was used to merge the high-quality paired reads. Clonotypes were defined as unique nucleotide sequences and were aligned to IMGT TRB V, D and J references using MiTCR v1.1. Only V-J combinations with frequency above 0.0001 were analysed, covering approximately 99% of repertoires. For each V-J combination, a TCR clonal expansion and chaos score was defined as the ratio of F50 clonal expansion to chaos observed in the TCRdist matrix. Welch's t-statistics and random forest were used to reduce the features to approximately 13 V-J combinations, which were then used as input to a naive Bayes classifier. The similarity between thyroid and blood repertoires was quantified using the Morisita-Horn index. Clones were called with MiXCR by TCRdb after fastp trimmed the public reads at Q25, and only in-frame beta chains were retained. For every CDR3 protein sequence, its rows merge into one entry that carries the most common genes and DNA. The V and J calls were not made by the authors but by TCRdb's processing. The sample data list about 620,000 distinct CDR3 sequences, and approximately 21% of these were observed just once. Jointly, the top ten make up approximately 7% of the sample.

Hyperthyroidism was defined as stable when no progression to ophthalmopathy occurred within 18 months of follow-up. The hyperthyroidism patients were 18 to 65 years old and newly diagnosed, with a disease duration of less than 2 months. Anyone with other autoimmune diseases, uncontrolled infections, pregnancy or lactation was excluded from the study. Clinical symptoms, serum thyroxine, TRAb, thyroid ultrasound and orbital computed tomography formed the basis of the diagnosis. Using Ficoll-Paque density gradient centrifugation, PBMCs were isolated from about 9.4 ml of fresh peripheral blood. Total RNA was extracted using Trizol reagent, and RNA quality was checked on an Agilent 2100 Bioanalyzer. Regarding this clonotype: No cognate antigen has been identified for it. Base qualities are not at hand, and no much larger clone is one base apart.

Clipping removes 2 bases from V and 2 bases from J, with 9 as the unmatched junction base count. Inclusive of the bounding cysteine and phenylalanine, the CDR3 is 16 residues long. Only the CDR3 region is kept as DNA, spanning 48 bases read in frame from base 1. From the germline V gene, CDR1 is MGHRA and CDR2 is YSYEKL. The sequence is built from TRBV4-1 and TRBJ2-7; TRBD1 fits 7 bases in the junction. The source material was peripheral blood. The TCR sequence derives from a woman aged 18-29 years with stable Graves' hyperthyroidism. Some clones in this sample may be carry-over from other donors' samples. Donor details come from another sample of the same person, matched by shared clones. The CDR3 sequence is CASSQLQRDRTYEQYF. Here is the DNA: TGCGCCAGCAGCCAATTACAACGGGACAGAACCTACGAGCAGTACTTC.